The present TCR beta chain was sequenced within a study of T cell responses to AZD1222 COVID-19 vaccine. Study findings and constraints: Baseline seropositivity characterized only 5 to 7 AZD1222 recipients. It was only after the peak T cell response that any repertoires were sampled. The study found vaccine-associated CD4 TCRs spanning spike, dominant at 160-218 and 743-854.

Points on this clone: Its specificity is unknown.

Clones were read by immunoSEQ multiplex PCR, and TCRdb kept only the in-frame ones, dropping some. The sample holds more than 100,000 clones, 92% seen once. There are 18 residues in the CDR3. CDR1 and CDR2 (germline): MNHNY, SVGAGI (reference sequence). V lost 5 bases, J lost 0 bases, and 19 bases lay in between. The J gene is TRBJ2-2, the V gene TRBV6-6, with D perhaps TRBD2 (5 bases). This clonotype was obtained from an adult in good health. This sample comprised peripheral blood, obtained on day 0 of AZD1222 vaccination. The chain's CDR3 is CASSPRGSGAANTGELFF. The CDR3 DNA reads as TGTGCCAGCAGTCCACGCGGGTCCGGAGCGGCGAACACCGGGGAGCTGTTTTTT.